This TCR beta chain is from a study of T cells in tumors and immune-related adverse events. Only a few counts were recorded for this clone. Clones were read by immunoSEQ multiplex PCR, and TCRdb kept only the in-frame ones, dropping some. The sample shows 9,000 to 13,000 clones, just under 95% of them seen only once. The starting material was lymph node tissue, obtained from a patient treated with anti-PD-1 therapy. The sequence came from a female donor with metastatic renal cell carcinoma.

In DNA form, the CDR3 reads TGTGCCAGCAGCTCGCAGACAAACAAAAACATTCAGTACTTC. Its translation: CASSSQTNKNIQYF. The chain links TRBV13 to TRBJ2-4; D is uncertain. V was pared by 4 bases and J by 3 bases, with 10 bases between. The length of the CDR3 is 14 residues. The V gene's germline CDR1 is PRHDT and CDR2 FYEKMQ (reference sequence).